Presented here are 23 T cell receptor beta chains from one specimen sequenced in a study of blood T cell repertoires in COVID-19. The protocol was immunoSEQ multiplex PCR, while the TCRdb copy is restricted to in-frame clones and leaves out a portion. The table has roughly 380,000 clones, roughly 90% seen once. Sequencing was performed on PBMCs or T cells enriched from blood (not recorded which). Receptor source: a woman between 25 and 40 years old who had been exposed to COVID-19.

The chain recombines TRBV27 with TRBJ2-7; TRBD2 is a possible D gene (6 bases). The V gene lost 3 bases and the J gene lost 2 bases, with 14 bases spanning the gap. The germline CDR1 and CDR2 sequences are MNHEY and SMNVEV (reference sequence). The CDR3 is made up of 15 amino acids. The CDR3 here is CASSFWRGLAYEQYF. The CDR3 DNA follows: TGTGCCAGCAGTTTCTGGAGGGGACTTGCCTACGAGCAGTACTTC.

CDR3 nucleotides: TGTGCCAGCAGTGGAGGCCCCAATGGGGAACTGTTTTTT. It specifies CASSGGPNGELFF. The genes are TRBV7-2 and TRBJ1-4; D gene unclear. The ends were cut back, 6 bases at V and 12 bases at J, with 17 bases in the middle. The CDR3 sequence is 13 residues long. The germline V gene has CDR1 SGHTA and CDR2 FQGNSA.

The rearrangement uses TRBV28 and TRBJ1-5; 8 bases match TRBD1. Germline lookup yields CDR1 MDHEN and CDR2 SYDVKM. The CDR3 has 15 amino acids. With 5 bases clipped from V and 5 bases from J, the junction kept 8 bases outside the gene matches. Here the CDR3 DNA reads TGTGCCAGCAGTACAGGGACAGGAGCAGATCAGCCCCAGCATTTT. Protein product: CASSTGTGADQPQHF. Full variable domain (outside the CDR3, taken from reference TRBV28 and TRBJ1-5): DVKVTQSSRYLVKRTGEKVFLECVQDMDHENMFWYRQDPGLGLRLIYFSYDVKMKEKGDIPEGYSVSREKKERFSLILESASTNQTSMYLCASSTGTGADQPQHFGDGTRLSIL.

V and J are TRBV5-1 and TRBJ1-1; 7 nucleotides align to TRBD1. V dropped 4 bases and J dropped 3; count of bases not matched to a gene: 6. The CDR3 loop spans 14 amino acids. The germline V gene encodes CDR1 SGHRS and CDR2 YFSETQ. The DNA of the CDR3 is TGCGCCAGCAGCCACAGGGGAAGGGACACTGAAGCTTTCTTT. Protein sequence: CASSHRGRDTEAFF.

CDR3 region: CASSPDPEVSGYTF. In nucleotides, the CDR3 is TGTGCCAGCAGTCCCGATCCAGAGGTCTCTGGCTACACCTTC. The chain is built from TRBV28 and TRBJ1-2; D call uncertain. V lost 5 bases, J lost 7 bases, and 17 bases lay in between. This CDR3 has 14 amino acids. Germline assignment: CDR1 MDHEN and CDR2 SYDVKM.

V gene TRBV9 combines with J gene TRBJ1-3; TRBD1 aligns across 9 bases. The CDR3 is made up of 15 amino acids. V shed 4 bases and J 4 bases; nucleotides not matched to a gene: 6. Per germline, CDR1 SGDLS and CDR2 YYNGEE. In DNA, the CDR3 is TGTGCCAGCAGCCCCGGGACAGGGTTGGGAAACACCATATATTTT. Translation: CASSPGTGLGNTIYF.

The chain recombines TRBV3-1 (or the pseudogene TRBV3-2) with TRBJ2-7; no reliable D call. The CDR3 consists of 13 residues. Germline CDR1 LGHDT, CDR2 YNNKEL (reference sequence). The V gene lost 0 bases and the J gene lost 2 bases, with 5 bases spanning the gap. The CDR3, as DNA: TGTGCCAGCAGCCAAGATACAGCCTACGAGCAGTACTTC. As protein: CASSQDTAYEQYF.

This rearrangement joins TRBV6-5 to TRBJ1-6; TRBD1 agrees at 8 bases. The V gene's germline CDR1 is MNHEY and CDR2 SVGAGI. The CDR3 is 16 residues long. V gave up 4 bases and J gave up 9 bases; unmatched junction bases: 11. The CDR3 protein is CASSSSRGHSGSPLHF. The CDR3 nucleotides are TGTGCCAGCAGTTCCAGCAGGGGGCATTCAGGTTCACCCCTCCACTTT.

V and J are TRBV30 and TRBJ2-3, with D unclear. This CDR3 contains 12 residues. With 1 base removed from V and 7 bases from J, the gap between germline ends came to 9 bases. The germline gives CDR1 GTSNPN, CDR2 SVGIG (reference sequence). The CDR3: CAWSGPTNTQYF. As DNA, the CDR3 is TGTGCCTGGAGTGGGCCTACTAATACGCAGTATTTT.

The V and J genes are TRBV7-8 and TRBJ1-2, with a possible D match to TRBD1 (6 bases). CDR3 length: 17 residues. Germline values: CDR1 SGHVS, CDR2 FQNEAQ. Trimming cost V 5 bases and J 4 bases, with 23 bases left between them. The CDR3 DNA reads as TGTGCCAGCAGCCCACAGCTAGGAACAGGGCTGTTCTATGGCTACACCTTC. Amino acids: CASSPQLGTGLFYGYTF. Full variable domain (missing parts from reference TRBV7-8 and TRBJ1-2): GAGVSQSPRYKVAKRGQDVALRCDPISGHVSLFWYQQALGQGPEFLTYFQNEAQLDKSGLPSDRFFAERPEGSVSTLKIQRTQQEDSAVYLCASSPQLGTGLFYGYTFGSGTRLTVV.

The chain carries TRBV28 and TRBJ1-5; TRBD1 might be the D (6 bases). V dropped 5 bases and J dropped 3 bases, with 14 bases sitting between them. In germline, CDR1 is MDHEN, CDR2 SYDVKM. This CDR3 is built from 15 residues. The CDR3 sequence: CASSTGQLINQPQHF. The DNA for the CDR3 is TGTGCCAGCAGTACCGGACAGTTGATCAATCAGCCCCAGCATTTT.

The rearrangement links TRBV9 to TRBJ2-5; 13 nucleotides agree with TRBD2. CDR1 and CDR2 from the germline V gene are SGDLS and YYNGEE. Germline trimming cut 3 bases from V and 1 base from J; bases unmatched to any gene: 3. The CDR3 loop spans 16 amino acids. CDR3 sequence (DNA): TGTGCCAGCAGCGCCGGACTAGCGGGGGTCCAAGAGACCCAGTACTTC. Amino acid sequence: CASSAGLAGVQETQYF.

The DNA of the CDR3 is TGCGCCAGCAGCCGCGGGACAGGGGGCGAAGCAACTAATGAAAAACTGTTTTTT. Translating gives CASSRGTGGEATNEKLFF. This chain uses TRBV5-1 with TRBJ1-4; 12 bases map to TRBD1. There are 18 residues in the CDR3. The germline V gene has CDR1 SGHRS and CDR2 YFSETQ. J was trimmed by 0 bases and V by 4 bases; bases with no gene match: 7.

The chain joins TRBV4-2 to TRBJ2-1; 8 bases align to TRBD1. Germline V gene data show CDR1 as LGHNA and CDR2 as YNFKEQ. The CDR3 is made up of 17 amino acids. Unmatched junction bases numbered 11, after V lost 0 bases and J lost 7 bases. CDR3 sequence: CASSQEGARQGSNEQFF. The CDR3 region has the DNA TGTGCCAGCAGCCAAGAGGGCGCGAGACAGGGGTCAAATGAGCAGTTCTTC.

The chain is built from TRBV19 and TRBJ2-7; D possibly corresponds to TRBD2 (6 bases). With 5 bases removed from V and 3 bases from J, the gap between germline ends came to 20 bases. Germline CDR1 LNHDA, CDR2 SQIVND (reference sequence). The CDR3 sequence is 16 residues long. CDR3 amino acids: CASSVGRGGLVYEQYF. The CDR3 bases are TGTGCCAGTAGTGTGGGGAGAGGAGGGCTAGTCTACGAGCAGTACTTC.

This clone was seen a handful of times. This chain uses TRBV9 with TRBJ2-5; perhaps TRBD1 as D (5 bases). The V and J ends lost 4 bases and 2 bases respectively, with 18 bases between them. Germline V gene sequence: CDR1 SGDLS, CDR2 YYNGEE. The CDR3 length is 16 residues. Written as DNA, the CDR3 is TGTGCCAGCAGCCCCCACCCCAATAGGGGACAAGAGACCCAGTACTTC. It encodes CASSPHPNRGQETQYF.

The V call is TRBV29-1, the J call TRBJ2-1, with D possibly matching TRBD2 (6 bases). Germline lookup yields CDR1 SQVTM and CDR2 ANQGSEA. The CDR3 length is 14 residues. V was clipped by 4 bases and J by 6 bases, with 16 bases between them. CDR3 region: CSVGGLLAVNEQFF. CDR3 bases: TGCAGCGTTGGCGGGTTACTAGCCGTCAATGAGCAGTTCTTC.

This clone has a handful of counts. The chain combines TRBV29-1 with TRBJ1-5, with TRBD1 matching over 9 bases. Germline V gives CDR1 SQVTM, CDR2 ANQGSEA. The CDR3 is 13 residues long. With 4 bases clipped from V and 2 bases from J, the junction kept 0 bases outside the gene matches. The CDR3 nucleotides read TGCAGCGTTGGGGACAGGGGCAATCAGCCCCAGCATTTT. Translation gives CSVGDRGNQPQHF.

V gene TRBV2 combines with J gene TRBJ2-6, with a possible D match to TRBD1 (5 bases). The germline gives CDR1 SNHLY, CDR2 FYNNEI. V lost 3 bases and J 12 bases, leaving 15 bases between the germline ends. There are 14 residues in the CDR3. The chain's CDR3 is CASSDPGLSPVLTF. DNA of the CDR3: TGTGCCAGCAGTGACCCAGGGCTATCTCCCGTCCTGACTTTC.

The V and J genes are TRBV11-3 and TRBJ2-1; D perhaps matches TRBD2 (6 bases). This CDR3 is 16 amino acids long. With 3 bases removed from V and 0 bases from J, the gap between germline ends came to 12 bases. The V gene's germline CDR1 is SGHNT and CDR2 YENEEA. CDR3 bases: TGTGCCAGCAGCTTGGGACTTTTCCGCTCCTACAATGAGCAGTTCTTC. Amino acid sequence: CASSLGLFRSYNEQFF. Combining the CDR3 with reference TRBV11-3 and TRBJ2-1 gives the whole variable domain EAGVVQSPRYKIIEKKQPVAFWCNPISGHNTLYWYLQNLGQGPELLIRYENEEAVDDSQLPKDRFSAERLKGVDSTLKIQPAELGDSAVYLCASSLGLFRSYNEQFFGPGTRLTVL.

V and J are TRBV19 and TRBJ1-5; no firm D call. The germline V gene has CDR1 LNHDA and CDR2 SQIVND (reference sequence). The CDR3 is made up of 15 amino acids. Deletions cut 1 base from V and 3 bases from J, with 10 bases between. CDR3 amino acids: CASSIGPQSNQPQHF. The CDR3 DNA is TGTGCCAGTAGTATAGGGCCACAGTCCAATCAGCCCCAGCATTTT.

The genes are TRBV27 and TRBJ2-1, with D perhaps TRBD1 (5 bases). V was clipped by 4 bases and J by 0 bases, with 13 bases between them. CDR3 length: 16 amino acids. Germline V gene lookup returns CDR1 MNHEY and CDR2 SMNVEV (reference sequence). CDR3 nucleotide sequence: TGTGCCAGCAGTTCGCCGACAGTCAGCTCCTACAATGAGCAGTTCTTC. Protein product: CASSSPTVSSYNEQFF.

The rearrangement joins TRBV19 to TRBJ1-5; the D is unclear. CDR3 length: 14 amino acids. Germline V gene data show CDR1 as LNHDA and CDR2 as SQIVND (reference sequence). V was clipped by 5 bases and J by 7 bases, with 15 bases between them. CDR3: CASSPLQTGQPQHF. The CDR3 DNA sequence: TGTGCCAGTAGTCCTCTACAGACGGGACAGCCCCAGCATTTT.